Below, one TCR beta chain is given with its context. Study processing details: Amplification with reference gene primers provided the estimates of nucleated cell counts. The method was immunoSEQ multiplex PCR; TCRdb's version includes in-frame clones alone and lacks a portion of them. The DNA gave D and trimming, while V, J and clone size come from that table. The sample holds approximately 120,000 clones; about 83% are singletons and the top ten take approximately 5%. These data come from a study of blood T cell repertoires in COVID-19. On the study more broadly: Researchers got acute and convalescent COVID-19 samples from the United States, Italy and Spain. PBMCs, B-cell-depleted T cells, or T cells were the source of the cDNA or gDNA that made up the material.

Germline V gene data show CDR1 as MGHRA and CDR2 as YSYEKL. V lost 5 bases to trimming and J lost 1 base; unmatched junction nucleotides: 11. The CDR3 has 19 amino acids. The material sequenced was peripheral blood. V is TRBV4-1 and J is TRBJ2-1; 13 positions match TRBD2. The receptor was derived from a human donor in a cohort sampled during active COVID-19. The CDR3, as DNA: TGCGCCAGCAGCAAAAGGACTAGCGGGAGATTAAGGTCCTACAATGAGCAGTTCTTC. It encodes CASSKRTSGRLRSYNEQFF.